A single sample gave rise to the 29 T cell receptor beta chains below, sequenced in a study of blood T cell repertoires in COVID-19. Clones were read by immunoSEQ multiplex PCR, and TCRdb kept only the in-frame ones, dropping some. The table includes 25,000 to 35,000 clones, 85% to 90% detected once. The specimen was peripheral blood. These receptors originate from a man older than 75 with acute or convalescent COVID-19.

V gene TRBV25-1 combines with J gene TRBJ2-5; perhaps TRBD1 as D (7 bases). Deletions cut 0 bases from V and 5 bases from J, with 13 bases between. CDR1 MGHDK and CDR2 SYGVNS come from the germline V gene. The CDR3 covers 15 residues. CDR3 residues: CASSEYWAGGETQYF. Here the CDR3 DNA reads TGTGCCAGCAGTGAATATTGGGCAGGGGGGGAGACCCAGTACTTC.

The CDR3 loop is CASSLPGYNQPQHF. CDR3 bases: TGTGCCAGCAGCTTACCAGGGTACAATCAGCCCCAGCATTTT. V usage is TRBV7-2 and J usage is TRBJ1-5; a possible D gene is TRBD1 (5 bases). The CDR3 runs 14 residues. The germline V gene encodes CDR1 SGHTA and CDR2 FQGNSA. V was shortened by 2 bases and J by 3 bases, with 8 bases between the two germline ends.

This chain connects TRBV6-4 to TRBJ2-1, with 10 nucleotides matching TRBD2. Germline-derived CDR1 and CDR2 are MRHNA and SNTAGT. Losses at the gene ends were 2 bases for V and 7 bases for J; bases not matched to a gene: 5. This CDR3 has 15 residues. The CDR3 reads CASSDVGLATNEQFF. The CDR3 coding sequence is TGTGCCAGCAGTGACGTGGGACTAGCGACTAATGAGCAGTTCTTC.

The chain is built from TRBV4-1 and TRBJ2-3; 7 bases fit TRBD1. V lost 0 bases, J lost 9 bases, and 3 bases stayed unmatched. The CDR3 extends over 13 amino acids. Germline V lookup: CDR1 MGHRA, CDR2 YSYEKL. CDR3 DNA sequence: TGCGCCAGCAGCCAAGATCCCAGGGGGACGCAGTATTTT. This sequence encodes CASSQDPRGTQYF.

The chain carries TRBV7-9 and TRBJ2-7; a possible D gene is TRBD1 (5 bases). CDR3 size: 13 residues. Trimming shortened V by 3 bases and J by 5 bases, and 11 bases separated the two germline ends. Germline lookup yields CDR1 SEHNR and CDR2 FQNEAQ (reference sequence). CDR3: CASSFRVSNEQYF. The DNA for the CDR3 is TGTGCCAGCAGCTTCAGGGTTTCCAACGAGCAGTACTTC.

This chain uses TRBV3-1 (or the pseudogene TRBV3-2) with TRBJ2-1; tentatively, D is TRBD2 (5 bases). Germline V gives CDR1 LGHDT, CDR2 YNNKEL (reference sequence). The CDR3 runs 12 residues. Trimming removed 0 bases at V and 15 bases at J, with 12 bases between. The CDR3 DNA follows: TGTGCCAGCAGCCAAGAGGGAGCCTCCCCGTTCTTC. This encodes CASSQEGASPFF.

The V and J genes are TRBV28 and TRBJ2-3; 8 bases match TRBD2. Looked up from germline, CDR1 is MDHEN and CDR2 is SYDVKM. This CDR3 has 14 residues. The ends lost 5 bases at V and 8 bases at J; junction bases unmatched: 9. The CDR3 DNA follows: TGTGCCAGCAGTGGACTAGCCCCCGTGGGTACGCAGTATTTT. Translation: CASSGLAPVGTQYF.

This chain uses TRBV7-9 with TRBJ2-1, with 10 bases aligning to TRBD2. V dropped 5 bases and J dropped 4; count of bases not matched to a gene: 11. Germline V gene sequence: CDR1 SEHNR, CDR2 FQNEAQ (reference sequence). There are 17 residues in the CDR3. The CDR3 DNA follows: TGTGCCAGCAGCCCATGGACTAGCGGAGACAATTACAATGAGCAGTTCTTC. Translating it yields CASSPWTSGDNYNEQFF.

The rearrangement uses TRBV18 and TRBJ2-7; 9 nucleotides agree with TRBD1. The germline gives CDR1 KGHSH, CDR2 LQKENI. This CDR3 comprises 16 residues. V was pared by 1 base and J by 2 bases, with 6 bases of the junction left unmatched. The CDR3: CASSPRQGVKAYEQYF. The CDR3 nucleotides read TGTGCCAGCTCACCACGACAGGGGGTGAAAGCCTACGAGCAGTACTTC.

The CDR3 region has the DNA TGTGCCAGCCGCCCCACACCCGCAACCTCTGGAAACACCATATATTTT. Translation: CASRPTPATSGNTIYF. The V gene is TRBV6-6, the J gene TRBJ1-3, with unresolved D. Trimming stripped 8 bases from V and 0 bases from J, with 17 bases between. This CDR3 has 16 residues. Germline CDR1 and CDR2: MNHNY and SVGAGI (reference sequence).

J is TRBJ1-2 and V is TRBV15; 9 positions match TRBD1. The CDR3 is 17 residues long. The V gene end was trimmed by 3 bases and the J gene end by 2 bases; junction bases not matched to a gene: 10. From germline, CDR1 is LNHNV and CDR2 YYDKDF (reference sequence). The DNA of the CDR3 is TGTGCCACCAGCAGGGAACCCGGACAGGGGAGAAACTATGGCTACACCTTC. It codes for CATSREPGQGRNYGYTF.

For the CDR3, the DNA is TGTGCTAGTGGGCTTGCCGCAGGGGGCATGGAGACCCAGTACTTC. It specifies CASGLAAGGMETQYF. The rearrangement joins TRBV12-5 to TRBJ2-5; 8 nucleotides line up with TRBD1. The CDR3 totals 15 residues. The J segment lost 5 bases and the V segment lost 6 bases, leaving 11 bases of the junction unmatched. Per germline, CDR1 LGHNT and CDR2 FRNRAP.

The chain recombines TRBV7-9 with TRBJ2-5; 10 bases line up with TRBD1. The CDR3 is 15 amino acids. V shed 5 bases and J 2 bases; nucleotides not matched to a gene: 5. Germline V CDR1 and CDR2: SEHNR, FQNEAQ (reference sequence). The CDR3 here is CASSRDRGLQETQYF. DNA for the CDR3: TGTGCCAGCAGCCGGGACAGGGGCCTTCAAGAGACCCAGTACTTC. The whole variable domain, filled in from reference TRBV7-9 and TRBJ2-5, reads DTGVSQNPRHKITKRGQNVTFRCDPISEHNRLYWYRQTLGQGPEFLTYFQNEAQLEKSRLLSDRFSAERPKGSFSTLEIQRTEQGDSAMYLCASSRDRGLQETQYFGPGTRLLVL.

The chain has TRBV5-1 and TRBJ1-2, with D maybe TRBD1 (6 bases). V dropped 5 bases and J dropped 2 bases, with 10 bases sitting between them. Germline assignment: CDR1 SGHRS and CDR2 YFSETQ. This CDR3 contains 13 residues. CDR3 DNA sequence: TGCGCCAGCAGGGCGGGGGCAAACTATGGCTACACCTTC. Protein: CASRAGANYGYTF.

The rearrangement uses TRBV6-1 and TRBJ2-7; 9 nucleotides agree with TRBD1. J gave up 7 bases and V 3 bases, and 4 bases lay outside the gene matches. This CDR3 has 13 residues. Germline assignment: CDR1 MNHNS and CDR2 SASEGT. The DNA of the CDR3 is TGTGCCAGCAGTGATCTGACAGGGGGTGAGCAGTACTTC. Amino acids: CASSDLTGGEQYF.

This chain joins TRBV29-1 and TRBJ1-5, with 8 bases matching TRBD1. Germline V gene lookup returns CDR1 SQVTM and CDR2 ANQGSEA. CDR3 length equals 13 residues. With V trimmed by 4 bases and J by 4 bases, 3 bases remained unmatched. As DNA, the CDR3 is TGCAGCGTTGGACAGGGGTGGAATCAGCCCCAGCATTTT. Protein product: CSVGQGWNQPQHF. Combining the CDR3 with reference TRBV29-1 and TRBJ1-5 gives the whole variable domain SAVISQKPSRDICQRGTSLTIQCQVDSQVTMMFWYRQQPGQSLTLIATANQGSEATYESGFVIDKFPISRPNLTFSTLTVSNMSPEDSSIYLCSVGQGWNQPQHFGDGTRLSIL.

This clone was seen a single time. The chain links TRBV6-1 to TRBJ1-2; D is unresolved. V was pared by 2 bases and J by 8 bases, with 15 bases between. Germline V gives CDR1 MNHNS, CDR2 SASEGT. This CDR3 is built from 14 residues. The CDR3 DNA reads as TGTGCCAGCAGTGAAAACGGACCGTCGGGGGGCTACACCTTC. Translated, it gives CASSENGPSGGYTF.

The rearrangement joins TRBV23-1 to TRBJ1-3, with 9 bases matching TRBD1. TRBV23-1 is an open reading frame, and its role is uncertain. The V and J ends lost 6 bases and 2 bases, in that order; junction bases with no gene match: 14. The CDR3 loop spans 18 amino acids. CDR3 bases: TGCGCCAGCAGCCACACCGGGACAGGGCTTCCTCCTGGAAACACCATATATTTT. It codes for CASSHTGTGLPPGNTIYF.

This clone was seen just once. V gene TRBV18 combines with J gene TRBJ2-1; 9 bases fit TRBD1. Trimming at V came to 0 bases and at J to 8 bases, leaving 5 bases not matched to a gene. The CDR3 totals 15 residues. Looked up from germline, CDR1 is KGHSH and CDR2 is LQKENI. CDR3 DNA: TGTGCCAGCTCACCACCGAACAGGGGGCAGGATGAGCAGTTCTTC. It codes for CASSPPNRGQDEQFF.

V gene TRBV6-2 or TRBV6-3 combines with J gene TRBJ1-5, with a possible D match to TRBD1 (6 bases). Germline values: CDR1 MNHEY, CDR2 SVGEGT. This CDR3 has 18 amino acids. V was trimmed by 2 bases and J by 1 base, leaving 18 bases between them. Here the CDR3 reads CASSYVWGETGSNQPQHF. CDR3 in DNA: TGTGCCAGCAGTTACGTTTGGGGTGAAACAGGGAGCAATCAGCCCCAGCATTTT.

The chain recombines TRBV3-1 (or the pseudogene TRBV3-2) with TRBJ2-5; 8 bases agree with TRBD2. CDR3 length: 15 residues. Germline V gives CDR1 LGHDT, CDR2 YNNKEL (reference sequence). Trimming cost V 4 bases and J 3 bases; bases outside gene matches: 7. For the CDR3, the DNA is TGTGCCAGCAGCCTTCACTCGGGGGGGGAAGAGACCCAGTACTTC. Translation gives CASSLHSGGEETQYF.

This sequence joins TRBV12-3 or TRBV12-4 and TRBJ2-3; no definite D call. Trimming removed 6 bases at V and 6 bases at J, with 7 bases between. This CDR3 is 11 amino acids long. The CDR3 DNA sequence: TGTGCCAGCAGCCCGAGGGATACGCAGTATTTT. It specifies CASSPRDTQYF.

The gene calls are TRBV19 and TRBJ2-2; D call uncertain. Trimming shortened V by 5 bases and J by 5 bases, and 9 bases separated the two germline ends. Germline V gives CDR1 LNHDA, CDR2 SQIVND (reference sequence). The CDR3 runs to 13 residues. CDR3 bases: TGTGCCAGTAGTCCCGGGTCGACCGGGGAGCTGTTTTTT. This gives the protein CASSPGSTGELFF.

The J gene is TRBJ2-1, the V gene TRBV29-1; D is uncertain. This CDR3 has 14 residues. The ends were cut back, 3 bases at V and 9 bases at J, with 18 bases in the middle. Germline CDR1 and CDR2: SQVTM and ANQGSEA. The CDR3 sequence is CSVDSGSLPIEQFF. Written as DNA, the CDR3 is TGCAGCGTTGATTCGGGTTCCCTGCCTATTGAGCAGTTCTTC.

This CDR3 reads CSVQTGTDTEAFF. The CDR3 nucleotides are TGCAGCGTTCAGACAGGTACGGATACTGAAGCTTTCTTT. The rearrangement uses TRBV29-1 and TRBJ1-1; D perhaps matches TRBD1 (6 bases). In germline, CDR1 is SQVTM, CDR2 ANQGSEA. There are 13 residues in the CDR3. V lost 5 bases, J lost 5 bases, and 15 bases lay in between.

This clone was counted a single time. The J gene is TRBJ1-4, the V gene TRBV5-1; tentatively, D is TRBD1 (5 bases). V gave up 3 bases and J gave up 7 bases, with 13 bases separating them. The CDR3 totals 14 residues. Germline V gene lookup returns CDR1 SGHRS and CDR2 YFSETQ. The CDR3 DNA sequence: TGCGCCAGCAGCTACGGCCCGGGGGGTGAAAAACTGTTTTTT. This codes for CASSYGPGGEKLFF.

The V call is TRBV20-1, the J call TRBJ2-5; possible D gene TRBD2, 6 bases. The germline V gene encodes CDR1 DFQATT and CDR2 SNEGSKA (reference sequence). The CDR3 is 12 amino acids. The ends were cut back, 3 bases at V and 4 bases at J, with 9 bases in the middle. CDR3 sequence (DNA): TGCAGTGCTAGTCAGGGAGGAGAGACCCAGTACTTC. Translation: CSASQGGETQYF.

The V call is TRBV18, the J call TRBJ1-5; tentatively, D is TRBD1 (6 bases). From germline, CDR1 is KGHSH and CDR2 LQKENI. CDR3 length equals 14 residues. Trimming shortened V by 3 bases and J by 6 bases, and 12 bases separated the two germline ends. The CDR3 DNA is TGTGCCAGCTCACCCAGCAGGGGTGGTCAGCCCCAGCATTTT. It codes for CASSPSRGGQPQHF.

This sequence joins TRBV9 and TRBJ1-4, with no clear D. Germline V lookup: CDR1 SGDLS, CDR2 YYNGEE. The CDR3 spans 15 residues. V was cut by 3 bases and J by 0 bases, with 9 bases left in between. CDR3 DNA sequence: TGTGCCAGCAGCGCCCTCGGGACAACTAATGAAAAACTGTTTTTT. Translating gives CASSALGTTNEKLFF.